These 25 T cell receptor beta chains were sequenced from one sample in a study of CD8 T cells in Susac syndrome. RNA, at about 0.45 to 1 ug, was reverse transcribed with random hexamers. TCRdb re-called the immunoSEQ multiplex PCR reads with MiXCR, one entry per CDR3 protein. The data hold about 140,000 distinct CDR3 sequences, with approximately 96% observed a single time. Sequences were obtained from CD4+ T cells from PBMCs. The receptor set was obtained from a human donor with Susac syndrome.

The chain carries TRBV20-1 and TRBJ1-1; D might be TRBD1 (5 bases). The V gene's germline CDR1 is DFQATT and CDR2 SNEGSKA (reference sequence). V was pared by 7 bases and J by 3 bases, with 9 bases between. This CDR3 is built from 11 residues. CDR3 coding DNA: TGCAGTGTCGCACAGGACACTGAAGCTTTCTTT. Its protein product is CSVAQDTEAFF.

The CDR3 loop is CASIHSSNQPQHF. The CDR3 DNA sequence: TGTGCCAGCATTCATAGCAGCAATCAGCCCCAGCATTTT. The chain uses TRBV28 and TRBJ1-5; unclear D gene. Germline-derived CDR1 and CDR2 are MDHEN and SYDVKM. The CDR3 loop spans 13 amino acids. Trimming took 7 bases from V and 1 from J, leaving 8 bases between them.

J is TRBJ1-1 and V is TRBV7-2; D unresolved. V lost 5 bases to trimming and J lost 1 base, with 14 bases between them. The germline V gene has CDR1 SGHTA and CDR2 FQGNSA. CDR3 length: 15 amino acids. In nucleotides, the CDR3 is TGTGCCAGCAGCCTGGGCACGGCAGGGAACACTGAAGCTTTCTTT. This codes for CASSLGTAGNTEAFF.

This chain joins TRBV18 and TRBJ1-1; tentative D call: TRBD1 (5 bases). Germline V lookup: CDR1 KGHSH, CDR2 LQKENI. The CDR3 runs 13 residues. The V and J ends lost 4 bases and 7 bases respectively, with 13 bases between them. CDR3 in amino acids: CASSQGLGGEAFF. The CDR3 nucleotides read TGTGCCAGCTCACAGGGACTTGGGGGTGAAGCTTTCTTT.

The V gene is TRBV14, the J gene TRBJ2-5; 12 bases fit TRBD2. V shed 1 base, J shed 5 bases, and the junction held 2 bases outside the gene matches. The CDR3 runs 15 residues. The germline gives CDR1 SGHDN, CDR2 FVKESK. For the CDR3, the DNA is TGTGCCAGCAGCCAAGGACTAGCGGGAGCGGAGACCCAGTACTTC. This translates into CASSQGLAGAETQYF.

V usage is TRBV28 and J usage is TRBJ2-7; 12 bases line up with TRBD2. The CDR3 contains 15 residues. V lost 5 bases to trimming and J lost 1 base; unmatched junction nucleotides: 3. The V gene's germline CDR1 is MDHEN and CDR2 SYDVKM. CDR3: CASSPGTSGSYEQYF. CDR3 nucleotide sequence: TGTGCCAGCAGTCCAGGGACTAGCGGGTCCTACGAGCAGTACTTC.

The CDR3 DNA reads TGCAGTGCTCTGACTAGCGGGGGGGCCAGGGACACCGGGGAGCTGTTTTTT. This translates into CSALTSGGARDTGELFF. The chain links TRBV20-1 to TRBJ2-2, with 14 bases that match TRBD2. The J segment lost 3 bases and the V segment lost 5 bases, leaving 8 bases of the junction unmatched. The CDR3 contains 17 residues. CDR1 is DFQATT and CDR2 is SNEGSKA in the germline V gene (reference sequence).

The CDR3 loop reads CASRVANYGYTF. The CDR3 region has the DNA TGTGCCTCCCGCGTAGCTAACTATGGCTACACCTTC. The chain carries TRBV28 and TRBJ1-2; D call uncertain. Per the germline V gene, CDR1 is MDHEN and CDR2 is SYDVKM. Trimming removed 11 bases from V and 0 bases from J, with 10 bases in between. The CDR3 runs 12 residues.

The V gene is TRBV7-8, the J gene TRBJ1-6; the match to TRBD1 covers 11 bases. This CDR3 has 16 residues. With 1 base clipped from V and 9 bases from J, the junction kept 5 bases outside the gene matches. CDR1 is SGHVS and CDR2 is FQNEAQ in the germline V gene. The CDR3 DNA is TGTGCCAGCAGCTTAGGGACAGGGGGCCTCGGTTCACCCCTCCACTTT. Amino acids: CASSLGTGGLGSPLHF.

The chain uses TRBV25-1 and TRBJ1-6; 9 bases are a match to TRBD1. After removal of 8 bases from V and 8 bases from J, the junction contained 4 bases not matched to a gene. Germline assignment: CDR1 MGHDK and CDR2 SYGVNS. The CDR3 runs to 13 residues. CDR3 region: CASGQGFHSPLHF. CDR3 sequence (DNA): TGTGCCAGCGGACAGGGGTTCCATTCACCCCTCCACTTT.

The rearrangement links TRBV3-1 to TRBJ2-4; D call uncertain. CDR1 is LGHDT and CDR2 is YNNKEL in the germline V gene (reference sequence). There are 15 residues in the CDR3. The V and J ends lost 3 bases and 1 base respectively, with 10 bases between them. CDR3 nucleotide sequence: TGTGCCAGCAGCCAGCCACTGGTGGCCAAAAACATTCAGTACTTC. Its translation: CASSQPLVAKNIQYF. Using reference TRBV3-1 and TRBJ2-4 for the parts outside the CDR3, the full variable domain is DTAVSQTPKYLVTQMGNDKSIKCEQNLGHDTMYWYKQDSKKFLKIMFSYNNKELIINETVPNRFSPKSPDKAHLNLHINSLELGDSAVYFCASSQPLVAKNIQYFGAGTRLSVL.

This rearrangement joins TRBV12-3 or TRBV12-4 to TRBJ1-1; 11 bases are shared with TRBD1. The junction had 6 bases not matched to a gene; V was cut back by 5 bases and J by 4 bases. CDR3 length: 15 residues. CDR3 sequence (DNA): TGTGCCAGCAGTATCGCCGGGACAGGGGGCACTGAAGCTTTCTTT. This codes for CASSIAGTGGTEAFF.

The chain is built from TRBV6-2 or TRBV6-3 and TRBJ1-5, with 7 nucleotides matching TRBD1. CDR1 and CDR2 (germline): MNHEY, SVGEGT. V lost 7 bases to trimming and J lost 5 bases; unmatched junction nucleotides: 8. This CDR3 contains 14 residues. CDR3 coding DNA: TGTGCCAGCATCCGGGACAGACCCTATCAGCCCCAGCATTTT. It yields the protein CASIRDRPYQPQHF.

The J gene is TRBJ2-5, the V gene TRBV15, with a possible D match to TRBD2 (5 bases). From germline, CDR1 is LNHNV and CDR2 YYDKDF (reference sequence). Trimming shortened V by 0 bases and J by 7 bases, and 15 bases separated the two germline ends. The CDR3 has 15 residues. CDR3 nucleotide sequence: TGTGCCACCAGCAGAGAGGGTAACGGAGGAGGGACCCAGTACTTC. It is translated as CATSREGNGGGTQYF.

The chain has TRBV7-9 and TRBJ2-1, with a possible D match to TRBD2 (6 bases). V gave up 5 bases and J gave up 9 bases, with 17 bases separating them. The germline CDR1 and CDR2 sequences are SEHNR and FQNEAQ (reference sequence). This CDR3 comprises 14 residues. The CDR3 region has the DNA TGTGCCAGCAGCCCCCTGACTAGTTCCGTTGAGCAGTTCTTC. It is translated as CASSPLTSSVEQFF.

The genes are TRBV11-2 and TRBJ2-3, with unresolved D. V lost 1 base and J lost 12, with 11 bases in between. Looked up from germline, CDR1 is SGHAT and CDR2 is FQNNGV. The CDR3 length is 12 residues. CDR3: CASSLGRGTQYF. The CDR3 DNA reads TGTGCCAGCAGCTTAGGTCGAGGAACTCAGTATTTT.

DNA of the CDR3: TGTGCCAGCTCACCGGTGAATGAGCAGTTCTTC. Protein sequence: CASSPVNEQFF. The J gene is TRBJ2-1, the V gene TRBV18, with D uncertain. The ends were cut back, 3 bases at V and 7 bases at J, with 4 bases in the middle. The CDR3 is made up of 11 amino acids. The germline V gene has CDR1 KGHSH and CDR2 LQKENI.

The V and J genes are TRBV15 and TRBJ1-1, with D perhaps matching TRBD1 (6 bases). The CDR3 is 14 amino acids. The germline gives CDR1 LNHNV, CDR2 YYDKDF (reference sequence). The ends were cut back, 5 bases at V and 0 bases at J, with 10 bases in the middle. The CDR3 DNA is TGTGCCACCAGCCCCGACAGGCTGAACACTGAAGCTTTCTTT. Translation: CATSPDRLNTEAFF. Supplemented by reference TRBV15 and TRBJ1-1, the full variable domain reads DAMVIQNPRYQVTQFGKPVTLSCSQTLNHNVMYWYQQKSSQAPKLLFHYYDKDFNNEADTPDNFQSRRPNTSFCFLDIRSPGLGDTAMYLCATSPDRLNTEAFFGQGTRLTVV.

The chain couples TRBV20-1 to TRBJ2-2; D unresolved. The CDR3 extends over 13 amino acids. Trimming took off 3 bases at V and 0 bases at J, with 5 bases between the two ends. The germline CDR1 and CDR2 sequences are DFQATT and SNEGSKA (reference sequence). CDR3 DNA: TGCAGTGCTAGGGCTTCGAACACCGGGGAGCTGTTTTTT. This gives the protein CSARASNTGELFF.

In DNA, the CDR3 is TGTGCCAGCAGCCTCCCCGGTTGGGACTTCCCTAGAGGGGGAAACACTGAAGCTTTCTTT. This translates into CASSLPGWDFPRGGNTEAFF. The chain joins TRBV25-1 to TRBJ1-1, with D possibly being TRBD1 (6 bases). Germline loops: CDR1 MGHDK, CDR2 SYGVNS. V dropped 6 bases and J dropped 2 bases, with 31 bases sitting between them. The CDR3 is made up of 20 amino acids.

J is TRBJ2-1 and V is TRBV14, with a possible D match to TRBD2 (6 bases). From germline, CDR1 is SGHDN and CDR2 FVKESK. The CDR3 runs to 15 residues. The ends were cut back, 4 bases at V and 4 bases at J, with 14 bases in the middle. The CDR3 region is CASSRRRDQYNEQFF. For the CDR3, the DNA is TGTGCCAGCAGCCGGCGGCGGGATCAGTACAATGAGCAGTTCTTC.

This sequence joins TRBV7-3 and TRBJ1-2; no reliable D call. The CDR3 runs 14 residues. Germline V lookup: CDR1 SGHTA, CDR2 FQGTGA. V lost 4 bases and J 2 bases, leaving 11 bases between the germline ends. For the CDR3, the DNA is TGTGCCAGCAGCTCACGTGCAAGGAACTATGGCTACACCTTC. Translation: CASSSRARNYGYTF.

The J gene is TRBJ2-3, the V gene TRBV21-1; TRBD1 is the table's D call and was not checked against the DNA. TRBV21-1 is a pseudogene locus. The CDR3 is made up of 16 amino acids. The CDR3 sequence is CASSKDAGGHTDTQYF. DNA for the CDR3: TGTGCCAGCAGCAAAGACGCGGGGGGCCACACAGATACGCAGTATTTT.

The chain has TRBV28 and TRBJ1-2; D possibly corresponds to TRBD1 (5 bases). CDR3 length: 11 amino acids. Trimming removed 3 bases at V and 8 bases at J, with 7 bases between. The V gene's germline CDR1 is MDHEN and CDR2 SYDVKM. CDR3 DNA sequence: TGTGCCAGCAGTTTGACAGTCGGCTACACCTTC. Translating it yields CASSLTVGYTF.

The chain combines TRBV29-1 with TRBJ2-3; D is undetermined. This CDR3 has 11 residues. Germline lookup yields CDR1 SQVTM and CDR2 ANQGSEA. V lost 5 bases and J lost 5, with 8 bases in between. CDR3 in amino acids: CSVSQQDTQYF. CDR3 in DNA: TGCAGCGTTTCACAGCAAGATACGCAGTATTTT.